This TCR beta chain was sequenced in a study of response to subunit inactivated influenza vaccine (dated by TCRdb to 2016 to 2019). Study-wide context: Deep quantitative profiling of the T cell receptor repertoire was used in the study to follow responses to a trivalent subunit inactivated influenza vaccine.

The investigation overall reported the following: The authors proposed that each seasonal influenza vaccination may bring in only a limited number of new T cells.

This clonotype was seen a handful of times. Its antigen is still unknown. No much larger clonotype is one base removed from it; base qualities were not supplied. Receptor libraries were prepared by RT-PCR. The instrument was an Illumina HiSeq 2500. The public reads were reprocessed in TCRdb via fastp at Q25 and MiXCR, keeping in-frame beta chains. Rows matching on CDR3 protein sequence are summarized as one entry with the most common DNA and genes. For this sample there are about 830,000 distinct CDR3 sequences; about 18% appear just once. The ten largest clones take up roughly 11% of the sample. This material consisted of PBMCs from blood, taken about 5 days after vaccination. The sequence was obtained from a man aged 50-60 years who received an inactivated influenza vaccine. Donor details come from another sample of the same person, matched by shared clones.

The DNA sequence reads TGCAGTGCTATTCCCGAGACGAACAACTATGGCTACACCTTC. The translation is CSAIPETNNYGYTF. The rearrangement combines TRBV20-1 with TRBJ1-2, with no D gene named confidently. Sequences DFQATT (CDR1) and SNEGSKA (CDR2) are obtained from the germline V gene (reference sequence). There are 14 amino acids in the CDR3, from cysteine to phenylalanine inclusive. Only the CDR3 region is kept as DNA, spanning 42 bases read in frame from base 1. Relative to germline, V is 4 bases shorter and J is 2 bases shorter, with 14 bases between their ends.